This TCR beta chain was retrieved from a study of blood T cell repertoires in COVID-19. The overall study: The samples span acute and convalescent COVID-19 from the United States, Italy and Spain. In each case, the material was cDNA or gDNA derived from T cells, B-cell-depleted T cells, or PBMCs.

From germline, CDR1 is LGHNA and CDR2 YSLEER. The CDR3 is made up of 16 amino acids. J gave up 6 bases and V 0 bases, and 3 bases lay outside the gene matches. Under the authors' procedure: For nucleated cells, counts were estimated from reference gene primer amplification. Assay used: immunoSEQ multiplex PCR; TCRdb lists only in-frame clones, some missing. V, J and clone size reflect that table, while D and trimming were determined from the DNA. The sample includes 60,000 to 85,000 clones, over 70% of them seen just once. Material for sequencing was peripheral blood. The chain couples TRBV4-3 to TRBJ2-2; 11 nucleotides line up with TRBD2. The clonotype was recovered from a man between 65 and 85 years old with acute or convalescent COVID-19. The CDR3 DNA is TGCGCCAGCAGCCAAGATACTAGCGGGAGTGCCGGGGAGCTGTTTTTT. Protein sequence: CASSQDTSGSAGELFF.